The present TCR beta chain was sequenced within a study of T cells in Graves' hyperthyroidism and ophthalmopathy. This CDR3 region has 16 residues. V gave up 1 base and J gave up 2 bases; unmatched junction bases: 2. Germline V gene data show CDR1 as SEHNR and CDR2 as FQNEAQ (reference sequence). RNA transcripts yielded amplified TCR beta CDR3 regions. The HTBI primer set drove a first-round RT-PCR of the TCR CDR3. TCRdb processed the multiplex PCR reads anew with MiXCR; each CDR3 protein has one entry. The data hold nearly 600,000 distinct CDR3 sequences, with approximately 15% observed a single time.

Sequences were obtained from blood. This chain links TRBV7-9 with TRBJ2-6; TRBD2 matches at 7 bases. The sequence was obtained from a woman between 18 and 29 years old with Graves' ophthalmopathy. The CDR3 reads CASSLGGGAGANVLTF. The DNA for the CDR3 is TGTGCCAGCAGCTTAGGGGGGGGAGCTGGGGCCAACGTCCTGACTTTC.